The 9 T cell receptor beta chains presented below share a single source sample, sequenced in a study of T cell repertoires in cytomegalovirus infection. TCRdb ran MiXCR on the reads and lists one entry per CDR3 protein. The sample holds approximately 750,000 distinct CDR3 sequences, 35% to 45% seen once. Sequencing was performed on PBMCs. All receptors derive from a human donor in good health (CMV status not recorded). Some clones in this sample may be carry-over from other donors' samples.

J is TRBJ1-1 and V is TRBV2; a possible D gene is TRBD1 (5 bases). V dropped 5 bases and J dropped 3 bases, with 16 bases sitting between them. Germline V gives CDR1 SNHLY, CDR2 FYNNEI. The CDR3 runs 15 residues. CDR3 bases: TGTGCCAGCAGTTATGGGGCCATCACACACACTGAAGCTTTCTTT. Translated, it gives CASSYGAITHTEAFF.

This chain joins TRBV12-3 or TRBV12-4 and TRBJ2-5; TRBD2 agrees at 8 bases. J gave up 5 bases and V 2 bases, and 7 bases lay outside the gene matches. The CDR3 consists of 15 residues. The CDR3 sequence is CASSLYGGALETQYF. The DNA for the CDR3 is TGTGCCAGCAGTTTATACGGGGGGGCCTTGGAGACCCAGTACTTC.

There are a few counts of this clonotype. The chain uses TRBV12-5 and TRBJ2-3, with 7 bases fitting TRBD1. Germline-derived CDR1 and CDR2 are LGHNT and FRNRAP. The CDR3 totals 15 residues. The J segment lost 3 bases and the V segment lost 1 base, leaving 4 bases of the junction unmatched. CDR3: CASGLEGGSTDTQYF. The CDR3 DNA sequence: TGTGCTAGTGGTTTGGAAGGGGGCTCGACAGATACGCAGTATTTT.

A few counts support this clonotype. V and J are TRBV7-6 and TRBJ1-1; possible D gene TRBD1, 5 bases. Deletions cut 6 bases from V and 6 bases from J, with 20 bases between. Germline V lookup: CDR1 SGHVS, CDR2 FNYEAQ. The CDR3 covers 15 residues. The CDR3 region is CASSSITSGRAEAFF. CDR3 coding DNA: TGTGCCAGCAGTTCTATAACCTCAGGGAGGGCTGAAGCTTTCTTT.

Worth noting for this clonotype: The junction differs from germline at one of its ends, possibly a read error. The V and J genes are TRBV6-2 or TRBV6-3 and TRBJ2-3; possibly TRBD1 for D (6 bases). CDR1 is MNHEY, CDR2 SVGEGT, per germline. The CDR3 has 13 residues. The CDR3: CASIYSGAYTQYF. In DNA, the CDR3 is TGTGCCAGCATTTACTCAGGGGCCTATACGCAGTATTTT.

The genes are TRBV20-1 and TRBJ1-2, with D uncertain. Germline CDR1 and CDR2: DFQATT and SNEGSKA (reference sequence). This CDR3 has 13 amino acids. The V end was cut by 6 bases, the J end by 5 bases, with 16 bases between. The CDR3 here is CSARAEVWYGYTF. CDR3 sequence (DNA): TGCAGTGCGCGAGCTGAGGTTTGGTATGGCTACACCTTC.

The chain's CDR3 is CASSLEAGGLDEQYF. DNA for the CDR3: TGTGCCAGCAGTTTAGAAGCAGGGGGGCTGGACGAGCAGTACTTC. This rearrangement joins TRBV27 to TRBJ2-7; D might be TRBD1 (7 bases). Trimming pared 2 bases from V and 5 bases from J, leaving 16 bases between. Germline V gene data show CDR1 as MNHEY and CDR2 as SMNVEV (reference sequence). The CDR3 covers 15 residues.

In this sample, this clonotype turned up a few times. The CDR3 sequence: CASSPRTGVGVTEAFF. The CDR3 nucleotides are TGTGCCAGCAGCCCACGGACAGGGGTTGGGGTAACTGAAGCTTTCTTT. This chain uses TRBV7-9 with TRBJ1-1; TRBD1 matches at 9 bases. The CDR3 runs to 16 residues. J lost 5 bases, V lost 5 bases, and 12 bases had no gene match. From germline, CDR1 is SEHNR and CDR2 FQNEAQ (reference sequence).

The chain links TRBV19 to TRBJ2-6; 9 bases are a match to TRBD1. This CDR3 has 17 residues. Germline V gene data show CDR1 as LNHDA and CDR2 as SQIVND (reference sequence). Losses at the gene ends were 4 bases for V and 0 bases for J; bases not matched to a gene: 4. The CDR3 sequence: CASSKRQGVSGANVLTF. In DNA form, the CDR3 reads TGTGCCAGTAGTAAGAGACAGGGGGTCTCTGGGGCCAACGTCCTGACTTTC.